This T cell receptor (beta chain) was obtained from a study of neurological immune-mediated disorders. The sample holds many counts of this clonotype. Antigen: not known. Whole-study findings and limits: Private repertoires in all groups were suggested by the absence of shared CDR3 amino acid sequences among expanded clones across subjects.

Via MiXCR, TCRdb re-called the 5' RACE reads, giving one row per CDR3 protein. This sample has 69,000 or so distinct CDR3 sequences, with roughly 4.9% found just once. This CDR3 contains 17 residues. Germline V gene lookup returns CDR1 SEHNR and CDR2 FQNEAQ (reference sequence). Trimming at V came to 4 bases and at J to 5 bases, leaving 12 bases not matched to a gene. V usage is TRBV7-9 and J usage is TRBJ2-1; TRBD2 matches 9 bases. The clonotype comes from a woman between 65 and 79 years old with multiple sclerosis. The sample comprised PBMCs. CDR3 in amino acids: CASSSLAGTSPNNEQFF. CDR3 coding DNA: TGTGCCAGCAGCTCCCTAGCCGGGACTAGCCCAAACAATGAGCAGTTCTTC.